The rows below give T cell receptor beta chains drawn from one sample of a study of T cell changes during pregnancy in multiple sclerosis. Clones were read by immunoSEQ multiplex PCR, and TCRdb kept only the in-frame ones, dropping some. The data contain some 70,000 clones, around 92% of them singletons. Specimen: CD8+ T cells from peripheral blood mononuclear cells, collected in the third trimester of pregnancy. The source is a female donor in good health, enrolled as a control in a pregnancy study. Each CDR3 is given with its conserved first and last residue. A D gene is named only where the DNA matches it firmly. Clone size, where shown, is once, few, many, or a class for clones that have expanded.

size,V,D,J,CDR3,DNA
-,TRBV2,-,TRBJ2-7,CASREGSEQYF,TGTGCCAGCAGGGAGGGAAGCGAGCAGTACTTC
-,TRBV5-1,-,TRBJ2-7,CATPPRRSWYEQYF,TGCGCCACCCCCCCGCGCAGGTCCTGGTACGAGCAGTACTTC
-,TRBV4-3,TRBD1,TRBJ2-7,CASSQDSGGDRKKTYEQYF,TGCGCCAGCAGCCAAGATAGTGGTGGGGACAGGAAAAAAACCTACGAGCAGTACTTC
-,TRBV5-6,TRBD1,TRBJ1-2,CASSRYPGQGADGYTF,TGTGCCAGCAGCCGTTACCCGGGACAGGGGGCTGATGGCTACACCTTC
-,TRBV27,-,TRBJ2-7,CASKSRGYEQYF,TGTGCCAGCAAAAGTCGGGGCTACGAGCAGTACTTC
-,TRBV4-1,-,TRBJ1-5,CASSQVSGGNQPQHF,TGCGCCAGCAGCCAAGTATCCGGGGGCAATCAGCCCCAGCATTTT
few,TRBV7-9,TRBD1,TRBJ1-2,CAGQGNGYTF,TGTGCCGGACAGGGTAATGGCTACACCTTC
-,TRBV7-9,-,TRBJ1-2,CASSLGSDGYTF,TGTGCCAGCAGCTTAGGTTCGGATGGCTACACCTTC
-,TRBV7-9,TRBD1,TRBJ2-5,CASSLVGTEEETQYF,TGTGCCAGCAGCTTAGTAGGGACAGAGGAAGAGACCCAGTACTTC
once,TRBV30,TRBD2,TRBJ2-7,CAWSYSGGAYEQYF,TGTGCCTGGAGTTATAGCGGGGGGGCCTACGAGCAGTACTTC
-,TRBV30,TRBD1,TRBJ1-1,CAWSGGTGDVAFF,TGTGCCTGGAGCGGAGGGACAGGGGATGTAGCTTTCTTT
-,TRBV27,-,TRBJ2-7,CASSPGGYEQYF,TGTGCCAGCAGCCCCGGAGGTTACGAGCAGTACTTC
-,TRBV15,TRBD2,TRBJ2-5,CATSRERRGGEETQYF,TGTGCCACCAGCAGAGAGAGGCGGGGGGGCGAAGAGACCCAGTACTTC
-,TRBV30,TRBD1,TRBJ2-7,CAWGTGTYEQYF,TGTGCCTGGGGGACAGGTACCTACGAGCAGTACTTC
-,TRBV6-6,-,TRBJ2-2,CASSSTARGTGELFF,TGTGCCAGCAGTTCGACAGCCAGGGGAACCGGGGAGCTGTTTTTT
medium-sized,TRBV4-2,-,TRBJ1-5,CASSQVGREGYSNQPQHF,TGTGCCAGCAGCCAAGTAGGCAGGGAGGGCTATAGCAATCAGCCCCAGCATTTT
few,TRBV2,TRBD2,TRBJ2-7,CASSERGPYEQYF,TGTGCCAGCAGCGAGCGGGGGCCCTACGAGCAGTACTTC
-,TRBV30,-,TRBJ2-7,CAWSVLNWEQYF,TGTGCCTGGAGTGTACTTAACTGGGAGCAGTACTTC
-,TRBV6-1,TRBD2,TRBJ2-5,CASMRRGGWETQYF,TGTGCCAGCATGAGGCGGGGGGGTTGGGAGACCCAGTACTTC
-,TRBV7-9,-,TRBJ1-1,CASSLAVGLNTEAFF,TGTGCCAGCAGCTTAGCGGTGGGCCTGAACACTGAAGCTTTCTTT
-,TRBV19,-,TRBJ1-1,CASSIAKNTEAFF,TGTGCCAGTAGTATCGCGAAGAACACTGAAGCTTTCTTT
-,TRBV7-9,-,TRBJ1-2,CASSLLEATYGYTF,TGTGCCAGCAGCTTACTGGAGGCGACCTATGGCTACACCTTC
-,TRBV6-1,-,TRBJ1-2,CASTGRGTNYGYTF,TGTGCCAGTACCGGAAGGGGCACTAACTATGGCTACACCTTC
-,TRBV19,-,TRBJ1-1,CASSPQETGTMNTEAFF,TGTGCCAGTAGTCCCCAGGAGACAGGAACCATGAACACTGAAGCTTTCTTT
-,TRBV11-2,-,TRBJ2-7,CASSPDRSYEQYF,TGTGCCAGCAGCCCGGACAGATCTTACGAGCAGTACTTC
-,TRBV27,TRBD2,TRBJ2-1,CASSSSGGAFNEQFF,TGTGCCAGCAGCTCTAGCGGGGGGGCCTTTAATGAGCAGTTCTTC
-,TRBV4-1,-,TRBJ2-7,CASSQGEGVIEQYF,TGCGCCAGCAGCCAAGGGGAGGGGGTTATAGAGCAGTACTTC
-,TRBV4-3,TRBD1,TRBJ1-5,CASSQDLWGQSQPQHF,TGCGCCAGCAGCCAAGACCTGTGGGGACAGAGTCAGCCCCAGCATTTT
once,TRBV19,TRBD1,TRBJ2-7,CASSTGQADPYEQYF,TGTGCCAGTAGTACCGGACAGGCCGATCCCTACGAGCAGTACTTC
-,TRBV6-5,-,TRBJ1-4,CASRSLEGWGEKLFF,TGTGCCAGCAGATCCCTTGAGGGATGGGGTGAAAAACTGTTTTTT
-,TRBV5-4,TRBD1,TRBJ2-7,CASSLTGGSEQYF,TGTGCCAGCAGCTTGACAGGGGGCTCCGAGCAGTACTTC
-,TRBV5-6,TRBD1,TRBJ2-7,CASSLDGTGGIYEQYF,TGTGCCAGCAGCTTGGACGGGACAGGGGGGATCTACGAGCAGTACTTC
-,TRBV30,-,TRBJ1-1,CAWSPQNTEAFF,TGTGCCTGGAGTCCACAGAACACTGAAGCTTTCTTT
-,TRBV5-5,TRBD1,TRBJ2-4,CASSSDRGGYIQYF,TGTGCCAGCAGTTCGGACAGGGGGGGGTACATTCAGTACTTC
-,TRBV7-2,TRBD1,TRBJ2-7,CASSSAGTGFVYEQYF,TGTGCCAGCAGCTCCGCCGGGACAGGGTTTGTTTACGAGCAGTACTTC
-,TRBV2,TRBD1,TRBJ2-7,CAGRDRGIEQYF,TGTGCCGGCCGGGACAGGGGTATCGAGCAGTACTTC
-,TRBV6-5,-,TRBJ1-5,CASSYSGNYNQPQHF,TGTGCCAGCAGTTACTCCGGGAATTACAATCAGCCCCAGCATTTT
-,TRBV7-9,-,TRBJ2-3,CASSFPGTSENTQYF,TGTGCCAGCAGCTTTCCCGGGACATCGGAGAATACGCAGTATTTT
-,TRBV5-1,TRBD2,TRBJ2-1,CASSPGTSGGGYNEQFF,TGCGCCAGCAGCCCCGGGACTAGCGGGGGGGGTTACAATGAGCAGTTCTTC
-,TRBV7-6,-,TRBJ1-5,CASSLGGVNQPQHF,TGTGCCAGCAGCTTGGGGGGAGTCAATCAGCCCCAGCATTTT
-,TRBV5-4,-,TRBJ1-1,CASSQQANTEAFF,TGTGCCAGCAGCCAACAGGCGAACACTGAAGCTTTCTTT